The rows below give T cell receptor beta chains drawn from one sample of a study of monozygotic twins with inflammatory bowel disease. From the 5' RACE reads, TCRdb lists one entry per CDR3 protein and no DNA. The sample totals around 140,000 distinct CDR3 sequences. The material sequenced was blood. The receptors were sampled from a human donor with ulcerative colitis or Crohn's disease, or a healthy co-twin of an affected twin (not recorded which). Both conserved end residues are part of each CDR3. Each record gives: V gene, J gene, CDR3 protein.

v_call: TRBV29-1; j_call: TRBJ2-1; cdr3_aa: CSVGQLGLSSYNEQFF
v_call: TRBV4-1; j_call: TRBJ2-1; cdr3_aa: CASSQDKDNEQFF
v_call: TRBV27; j_call: TRBJ2-1; cdr3_aa: CASRDRLAVDNEQFF
v_call: TRBV11-2; j_call: TRBJ2-2; cdr3_aa: CASSPVVAGAAGELFF
v_call: TRBV18; j_call: TRBJ1-6; cdr3_aa: CASSPQGDGKTPLHF
v_call: TRBV27; j_call: TRBJ1-1; cdr3_aa: CASSFTPGNTEAFF
v_call: TRBV29-1; j_call: TRBJ2-7; cdr3_aa: CSVEADSEQYF
v_call: TRBV6-1; j_call: TRBJ1-1; cdr3_aa: CASRTRTVNTEAFF
v_call: TRBV10-3; j_call: TRBJ1-2; cdr3_aa: CAISESFRRANYGYTF
v_call: TRBV7-6; j_call: TRBJ2-5; cdr3_aa: CASSLKAGVNQETQYF
v_call: TRBV18; j_call: TRBJ2-6; cdr3_aa: CASSPAGAGANVLTF
v_call: TRBV28; j_call: TRBJ2-5; cdr3_aa: CASTGRGETQYF
v_call: TRBV5-8; j_call: TRBJ1-3; cdr3_aa: CASSLVTGQGPGNTIYF
v_call: TRBV25-1; j_call: TRBJ2-1; cdr3_aa: CASSERRAAYNEQFF
v_call: TRBV9; j_call: TRBJ2-1; cdr3_aa: CASRALAGGNEQFF
v_call: TRBV4-3; j_call: TRBJ2-2; cdr3_aa: CASSQDPAGLNTGELFF
v_call: TRBV20-1; j_call: TRBJ2-2; cdr3_aa: CSARPGPGELFF
v_call: TRBV5-4; j_call: TRBJ2-2; cdr3_aa: CASSPGTLNTGELFF
v_call: TRBV7-2; j_call: TRBJ2-7; cdr3_aa: CASSSGGVSYEQYF
v_call: TRBV27; j_call: TRBJ1-4; cdr3_aa: CASSSLWTSRGLFF
v_call: TRBV19; j_call: TRBJ1-1; cdr3_aa: CASSMRVNTEAFF
v_call: TRBV6-1; j_call: TRBJ2-7; cdr3_aa: CASSQGLANHYEQYF
v_call: TRBV5-1; j_call: TRBJ2-1; cdr3_aa: CASSAGLAGYNEQFF
v_call: TRBV27; j_call: TRBJ2-2; cdr3_aa: CASSLSGTGTVNTGELFF
v_call: TRBV12-3/TRBV12-4; j_call: TRBJ2-1; cdr3_aa: CASSLWRLFNEQFF
v_call: TRBV28; j_call: TRBJ2-7; cdr3_aa: CASSRLDEQYF
v_call: TRBV10-3; j_call: TRBJ2-3; cdr3_aa: CAITAGGSTDTQYF
v_call: TRBV12-3/TRBV12-4; j_call: TRBJ1-1; cdr3_aa: CASRDTGYSSEAFF
v_call: TRBV7-9; j_call: TRBJ1-2; cdr3_aa: CASSLMTSRQDGYTF
v_call: TRBV12-3/TRBV12-4; j_call: TRBJ1-6; cdr3_aa: CASRSRTGENSPLHF
v_call: TRBV5-1; j_call: TRBJ2-1; cdr3_aa: CASSLQTVGNEQFF
v_call: TRBV12-3/TRBV12-4; j_call: TRBJ2-4; cdr3_aa: CASSFRTSGREAKNIQYF
v_call: TRBV7-2; j_call: TRBJ1-1; cdr3_aa: CASSLTKGTATEAFF
v_call: TRBV7-3; j_call: TRBJ2-1; cdr3_aa: CASSSGTREQFF
v_call: TRBV5-6; j_call: TRBJ2-3; cdr3_aa: CASSLAGTGLLFTDTQYF
v_call: TRBV7-7; j_call: TRBJ2-2; cdr3_aa: CASSLAFSGAPGELFF
v_call: TRBV27; j_call: TRBJ2-1; cdr3_aa: CASSLGTTYNEQFF
v_call: TRBV7-2; j_call: TRBJ2-1; cdr3_aa: CASSSLGGSLEQFF
v_call: TRBV5-1; j_call: TRBJ2-2; cdr3_aa: CASSFLADNTGELFF
v_call: TRBV4-2; j_call: TRBJ2-2; cdr3_aa: CASSQEAGGPGELFF
v_call: TRBV11-2; j_call: TRBJ2-5; cdr3_aa: CASSDGTEETQYF
v_call: TRBV19; j_call: TRBJ1-1; cdr3_aa: CASNPRWNTEAFF
v_call: TRBV5-1; j_call: TRBJ2-7; cdr3_aa: CASSPGTSGRRTYEQYF
v_call: TRBV7-2; j_call: TRBJ2-3; cdr3_aa: CASSLVHTDTQYF
v_call: TRBV4-2; j_call: TRBJ2-7; cdr3_aa: CASSQERPGLGPTYEQYF
v_call: TRBV9; j_call: TRBJ2-1; cdr3_aa: CASSAGTSGLPNYNEQFF
v_call: TRBV5-6; j_call: TRBJ1-2; cdr3_aa: CASSLQGASVPGYTF
v_call: TRBV5-1; j_call: TRBJ2-5; cdr3_aa: CASSLAGVETQYF
v_call: TRBV3-1; j_call: TRBJ2-2; cdr3_aa: CASSHTLANTGELFF
v_call: TRBV12-3/TRBV12-4; j_call: TRBJ1-5; cdr3_aa: CASSLRTGANQPQHF
v_call: TRBV5-1; j_call: TRBJ2-3; cdr3_aa: CASSPGLAERTDTQYF
v_call: TRBV19; j_call: TRBJ2-3; cdr3_aa: CASSKRQITDTQYF
v_call: TRBV6-4; j_call: TRBJ2-5; cdr3_aa: CASSESGSTETQYF
v_call: TRBV6-6; j_call: TRBJ2-3; cdr3_aa: CASSPGAYTEGQYF
v_call: TRBV18; j_call: TRBJ2-1; cdr3_aa: CASSPPSSGAVKIVNEQFF